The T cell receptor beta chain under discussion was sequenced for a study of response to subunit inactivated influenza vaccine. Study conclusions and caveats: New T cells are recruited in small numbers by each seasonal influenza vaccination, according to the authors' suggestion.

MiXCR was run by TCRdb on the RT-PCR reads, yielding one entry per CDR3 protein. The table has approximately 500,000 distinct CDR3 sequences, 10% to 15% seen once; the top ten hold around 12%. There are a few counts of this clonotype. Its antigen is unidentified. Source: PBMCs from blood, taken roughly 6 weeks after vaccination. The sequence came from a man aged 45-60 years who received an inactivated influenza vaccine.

CDR3 region: CSVQGQGARLQETQYF. The CDR3 coding sequence is TGCAGCGTGCAGGGACAGGGGGCGAGGCTTCAAGAGACCCAGTACTTC. This chain joins TRBV29-1 and TRBJ2-5; 12 bases agree with TRBD1. There are 16 residues in the CDR3. Losses at the gene ends were 6 bases for V and 2 bases for J; bases not matched to a gene: 10. Germline-derived CDR1 and CDR2 are SQVTM and ANQGSEA. The variable domain in full, with the rest retrieved from reference TRBV29-1 and TRBJ2-5, is SAVISQKPSRDICQRGTSLTIQCQVDSQVTMMFWYRQQPGQSLTLIATANQGSEATYESGFVIDKFPISRPNLTFSTLTVSNMSPEDSSIYLCSVQGQGARLQETQYFGPGTRLLVL.